Each of the 11 T cell receptor beta chains below was sequenced from the same sample in a study of cytomegalovirus exposure and HLA in healthy donors. This PCR relied on a set of 60 Vbeta primers and 13 Jbeta primers. TCRdb keeps only in-frame clones here, not all; method: immunoSEQ multiplex PCR. The sample has some 93,000 clones; roughly 10% are singletons. Source material: PBMCs. All receptors come from a man between 45 and 60 years old in good health and CMV-seropositive.

This clone was counted at least ten times. The chain has TRBV7-8 and TRBJ2-7; 9 bases map to TRBD1. V shed 6 bases, J shed 2 bases, and the junction held 8 bases outside the gene matches. Germline V lookup: CDR1 SGHVS, CDR2 FQNEAQ. The CDR3 extends over 15 amino acids. CDR3 region: CASRPTGGATYEQYF. In nucleotides, the CDR3 is TGTGCCAGCAGGCCCACAGGGGGCGCGACCTACGAGCAGTACTTC.

The chain links TRBV6-5 to TRBJ2-5; D is undetermined. The CDR3 spans 14 residues. Looked up from germline, CDR1 is MNHEY and CDR2 is SVGAGI. The V gene lost 7 bases and the J gene lost 2 bases, with 14 bases spanning the gap. The DNA of the CDR3 is TGTGCCAGCAACGGAGTCTTACCACAAGAGACCCAGTACTTC. This translates into CASNGVLPQETQYF.

This clone turned up a few times. At the DNA level, this CDR3 is encoded by other sequences in the same sample as well. This sequence joins TRBV7-3 and TRBJ1-6; no firm D call. CDR3 length equals 14 residues. CDR1 and CDR2 (germline): SGHTA, FQGTGA. Trimming removed 1 base at V and 6 bases at J, with 7 bases between. CDR3 protein: CASSLRGSNSPLHF. In DNA form, the CDR3 reads TGTGCCAGCAGCTTAAGAGGCAGTAATTCACCCCTCCACTTT.

The J gene is TRBJ2-5, the V gene TRBV6-1, with 7 bases matching TRBD2. The last part of the DNA fits TRBJ2-7 better; the J call may be wrong. Germline assignment: CDR1 MNHNS and CDR2 SASEGT. CDR3 size: 13 residues. DNA of the CDR3: TGTGCCAGCTTGCGCGGGAGTGACGACGAGCAGTACTTC. Its protein product is CASLRGSDDEQYF.

The rearrangement uses TRBV27 and TRBJ2-2; weak D call: TRBD2 (10 bases). Trimming took 6 bases from V and 6 from J, leaving 38 bases between them. The CDR3 is 22 amino acids. Germline V gene data show CDR1 as MNHEY and CDR2 as SMNVEV (reference sequence). CDR3 DNA: TGTGCCAGCAGCCGAAACGGTGGGACAGGGCTCGCTAGCGGGAGATACGCCGGGGAGCTGTTTTTT. This encodes CASSRNGGTGLASGRYAGELFF.

This clone was seen a handful of times. The CDR3 coding sequence is TGTGCCAGCAGCTCTGGCAGGGCGCTGAGCACTGAAGCTTTCTTT. Translation gives CASSSGRALSTEAFF. The rearrangement links TRBV7-9 to TRBJ1-1, with a weak D call TRBD1 (5 bases). Germline V gene lookup returns CDR1 SEHNR and CDR2 FQNEAQ (reference sequence). The CDR3 length is 15 residues. V shed 4 bases and J shed 4 bases, with 16 bases lying between them.

This clone appeared a few times. The chain combines TRBV15 with TRBJ1-1; D unresolved. Deletions cut 0 bases from V and 7 bases from J, with 9 bases between. The germline gives CDR1 LNHNV, CDR2 YYDKDF (reference sequence). The CDR3 extends over 13 amino acids. CDR3 sequence: CATSRDLRSEAFF. The CDR3 coding sequence is TGTGCCACCAGCAGAGATTTAAGGAGTGAAGCTTTCTTT.

In its sample, this clone was seen many times. The CDR3 DNA reads TGTGCCAGCAGTGCGACAGGGTTGGAAGATACGCAGTATTTT. Translated, it gives CASSATGLEDTQYF. The rearrangement links TRBV6-4 to TRBJ2-3; TRBD1 agrees at 7 bases. From germline, CDR1 is MRHNA and CDR2 SNTAGT. With V trimmed by 4 bases and J by 5 bases, 6 bases remained unmatched. CDR3 size: 14 residues.

This clone has more than one count but fewer than ten. The chain employs TRBV5-5 and TRBJ2-4, with a possible D match to TRBD1 (5 bases). Germline V gene data show CDR1 as SGHKS and CDR2 as YYEKEE (reference sequence). This CDR3 has 16 residues. The V and J ends lost 4 bases and 0 bases respectively, with 14 bases between them. The CDR3 sequence is CASSTLDSLAKNIQYF. The CDR3 DNA reads TGTGCCAGCAGCACCCTCGACAGTCTAGCCAAAAACATTCAGTACTTC.

In its sample, this clone was seen a few times. The chain joins TRBV2 to TRBJ1-1; TRBD1 agrees at 8 bases. The CDR3 is 14 residues long. Germline V gene data show CDR1 as SNHLY and CDR2 as FYNNEI. Trimming removed 7 bases from V and 5 bases from J; junction bases left unmatched: 9. CDR3: CASIYQGAGTEAFF. CDR3 nucleotides: TGTGCCAGCATTTACCAGGGGGCCGGTACTGAAGCTTTCTTT. The full variable domain, completed using reference TRBV2 and TRBJ1-1, is EPEVTQTPSHQVTQMGQEVILRCVPISNHLYFYWYRQILGQKVEFLVSFYNNEISEKSEIFDDQFSVERPDGSNFTLKIRSTKLEDSAMYFCASIYQGAGTEAFFGQGTRLTVV.

The sample holds a few counts of this clone. The chain uses TRBV19 and TRBJ1-1; TRBD1 might be the D (6 bases). Germline V gene data show CDR1 as LNHDA and CDR2 as SQIVND (reference sequence). The CDR3 is 13 residues long. Between the trimmed V and J ends, which lost 7 bases and 5 bases, there was a span of 14 bases. The CDR3 coding sequence is TGTGCCAGTACAGATCGGGGGGCTACTGAAGCTTTCTTT. Residues: CASTDRGATEAFF. Based on the CDR3 plus reference TRBV19 and TRBJ1-1, the full variable domain is DGGITQSPKYLFRKEGQNVTLSCEQNLNHDAMYWYRQDPGQGLRLIYYSQIVNDFQKGDIAEGYSVSREKKESFPLTVTSAQKNPTAFYLCASTDRGATEAFFGQGTRLTVV.